Presented here are 11 T cell receptor beta chains from one specimen sequenced in a study of blood T cell repertoires in COVID-19. The repertoire was sequenced with immunoSEQ multiplex PCR; TCRdb's copy has only in-frame clones and lacks some. In the table there are about 150,000 clones, 85% to 90% of which are singletons. Material for sequencing was peripheral blood. All receptors derive from a man between 18 and 35 years old with COVID-19, enrolled during active disease.

V and J are TRBV10-3 and TRBJ2-5; no clear D. V was shortened by 4 bases and J by 6 bases, with 9 bases between the two germline ends. The CDR3 has 12 residues. Germline values: CDR1 ENHRY, CDR2 SYGVKD. The CDR3 DNA reads TGTGCCATCAGTGGCTCAGGAAAGACCCAGTACTTC. Translation gives CAISGSGKTQYF.

This rearrangement joins TRBV27 to TRBJ2-3, with D perhaps matching TRBD2 (6 bases). The V gene lost 4 bases and the J gene lost 0 bases, with 11 bases spanning the gap. This CDR3 is built from 15 residues. CDR1 and CDR2 (germline): MNHEY, SMNVEV (reference sequence). CDR3 in DNA: TGTGCCAGCAGTTGGTTTGCGGGGAGCACAGATACGCAGTATTTT. It encodes CASSWFAGSTDTQYF.

The chain is built from TRBV6-4 and TRBJ1-1; D is unclear. The V end lost 0 bases, the J end lost 1 base, and 3 bases lay between the germline ends. Per the germline V gene, CDR1 is MRHNA and CDR2 is SNTAGT. The CDR3 is 13 residues long. CDR3 sequence: CASSDSRNTEAFF. The CDR3, as DNA: TGTGCCAGCAGTGACTCCCGGAACACTGAAGCTTTCTTT.

The chain employs TRBV6-4 and TRBJ2-1, with D possibly matching TRBD2 (6 bases). V was shortened by 3 bases and J by 10 bases, with 19 bases between the two germline ends. Germline CDR1 is MRHNA and CDR2 is SNTAGT. There are 15 residues in the CDR3. In DNA, the CDR3 is TGTGCCAGCAGTGAGATGGGGTTAGGGGCGGGAGAGCAGTTCTTC. Translating it yields CASSEMGLGAGEQFF.

This rearrangement joins TRBV6-5 to TRBJ1-6; 11 bases are shared with TRBD1. The CDR3 covers 14 residues. In germline, CDR1 is MNHEY, CDR2 SVGAGI. The J segment lost 8 bases and the V segment lost 6 bases, leaving 3 bases of the junction unmatched. The CDR3 loop is CASRRTGGYSPLHF. Here the CDR3 DNA reads TGTGCCAGCAGGAGGACAGGGGGCTATTCACCCCTCCACTTT.

The chain employs TRBV25-1 and TRBJ2-3; the match to TRBD1 covers 8 bases. This CDR3 is 14 amino acids long. Germline CDR1 MGHDK, CDR2 SYGVNS. With 5 bases clipped from V and 4 bases from J, the junction kept 5 bases outside the gene matches. CDR3 residues: CASSNDRGSDTQYF. The CDR3 nucleotides read TGTGCCAGCAGTAACGACAGGGGCTCAGATACGCAGTATTTT.

This clone has just a few counts. This chain connects TRBV5-1 to TRBJ2-3; 8 bases are a match to TRBD2. CDR1 and CDR2 (germline): SGHRS, YFSETQ. Trimming at V came to 2 bases and at J to 0 bases, leaving 2 bases not matched to a gene. The CDR3 has 15 amino acids. The CDR3 DNA follows: TGCGCCAGCAGCTTACTAGCGGCTAGCACAGATACGCAGTATTTT. This gives the protein CASSLLAASTDTQYF.

This chain connects TRBV28 to TRBJ2-7; 11 positions agree with TRBD1. There are 12 residues in the CDR3. V dropped 6 bases and J dropped 7; count of bases not matched to a gene: 2. The germline CDR1 and CDR2 sequences are MDHEN and SYDVKM. CDR3 nucleotide sequence: TGTGCCAGCAGCAGGGACAGGGGGGAGCAGTACTTC. Residues: CASSRDRGEQYF.

The chain is built from TRBV4-3 and TRBJ1-5; maybe TRBD1 (5 bases). From germline, CDR1 is LGHNA and CDR2 YSLEER. The CDR3 covers 16 residues. The germline V and J ends were trimmed by 0 bases and 4 bases, with 13 bases remaining between them. The CDR3 DNA reads TGCGCCAGCAGCCAAGATGCTGGGGGAGGGAATCAGCCCCAGCATTTT. It codes for CASSQDAGGGNQPQHF.

The rearrangement uses TRBV7-9 and TRBJ2-7; no firm D call. The length of the CDR3 is 13 residues. Germline V lookup: CDR1 SEHNR, CDR2 FQNEAQ (reference sequence). V dropped 3 bases and J dropped 0 bases, with 6 bases sitting between them. The CDR3 sequence: CASSLGPSYEQYF. The CDR3, as DNA: TGTGCCAGCAGCTTGGGCCCCTCCTACGAGCAGTACTTC.

The chain couples TRBV11-1 to TRBJ2-3; TRBD1 is a possible D gene (5 bases). The germline CDR1 and CDR2 sequences are SGHAT and FQDESV (reference sequence). The V gene lost 3 bases and the J gene lost 1 base, with 5 bases spanning the gap. This CDR3 is built from 13 residues. The chain's CDR3 is CASSFRGTDTQYF. Written as DNA, the CDR3 is TGTGCCAGCAGCTTCAGGGGCACAGATACGCAGTATTTT.